Here is one TCR beta chain with its context. V shed 5 bases and J 8 bases; nucleotides not matched to a gene: 13. CDR3 length equals 15 residues. The germline V gene has CDR1 LGHDT and CDR2 YNNKEL (reference sequence). Enrolled through a virtual design, the participants were between roughly 18 and 90 years of age and came from about two dozen US areas. Per the original methods: Amplified reference gene primers provided the basis for estimating nucleated cell counts. The repertoire was sequenced with immunoSEQ multiplex PCR; TCRdb's copy has only in-frame clones and lacks some. That table gives V, J and clone size, and the DNA gave D and trimming. The profile shows roughly 250,000 clones, approximately 92% of them singletons. These data belong to a study of blood T cell repertoires in COVID-19. The wider study: Sources were T cells, B-cell-depleted T cells, or PBMCs; the material itself was cDNA or gDNA.

This chain joins TRBV3-1 (or the pseudogene TRBV3-2) and TRBJ1-2; TRBD1 aligns across 8 bases. This TCR was recovered from a woman aged 18 to 35 who had recovered from COVID-19. Sequenced sample: PBMCs or T cells enriched from blood (not recorded which). The CDR3 is CASSSNRGGTQGYTF. The CDR3 nucleotides read TGTGCCAGCAGCTCTAACAGGGGGGGTACTCAGGGCTACACCTTC.